The rows below give T cell receptor beta chains drawn from one sample of a study of identical twins' blood T cells. TCRdb ran MiXCR on the 5' RACE reads and lists one entry per CDR3 protein. The profile shows 400,000 or so distinct CDR3 sequences, roughly 31% of them singletons. What was sequenced was PBMCs. These receptors were obtained from a woman between 18 and 50 years old in good health. Each CDR3 is given with its conserved first and last residue. The order of the fields is J gene, clone size, V gene, D gene, CDR3 protein, CDR3 DNA. D genes are given only for firm matches. A row's size may be missing; if present it is once, few, many or a size class.

J gene: TRBJ2-3
clone size: NA
V gene: TRBV6-5
D gene: NA
CDR3 protein: CASSHGSRGTDTQYF
CDR3 DNA: TGTGCCAGCAGTCACGGGAGTAGGGGCACAGATACGCAGTATTTT

J gene: TRBJ1-1
clone size: NA
V gene: TRBV11-2
D gene: NA
CDR3 protein: CASSADRTTEAFF
CDR3 DNA: TGTGCCAGCAGCGCAGACAGAACCACTGAAGCTTTCTTT

J gene: TRBJ1-5
clone size: NA
V gene: TRBV19
D gene: TRBD1
CDR3 protein: CASSIDPGTGNQPQHF
CDR3 DNA: TGTGCCAGTAGTATAGATCCCGGGACAGGCAATCAGCCCCAGCATTTT

J gene: TRBJ2-1
clone size: NA
V gene: TRBV7-2
D gene: TRBD2
CDR3 protein: CASSRTRYDEQFF
CDR3 DNA: TGTGCCAGCAGCCGGACTAGATACGATGAGCAGTTCTTC

J gene: TRBJ2-1
clone size: few
V gene: TRBV7-2
D gene: TRBD2
CDR3 protein: CASSQLAGVNYNEQFF
CDR3 DNA: TGTGCCAGCAGCCAACTAGCGGGAGTGAATTACAATGAGCAGTTCTTC

J gene: TRBJ2-7
clone size: NA
V gene: TRBV7-8
D gene: NA
CDR3 protein: CASSYSRGKNEQYF
CDR3 DNA: TGTGCCAGCAGCTATTCAAGAGGGAAAAACGAGCAGTACTTC

J gene: TRBJ2-3
clone size: few
V gene: TRBV29-1
D gene: NA
CDR3 protein: CSHPRGPDTQYF
CDR3 DNA: TGCAGCCACCCACGGGGTCCAGATACGCAGTATTTT

J gene: TRBJ1-1
clone size: once
V gene: TRBV9
D gene: NA
CDR3 protein: CASSGGIQGSWAFF
CDR3 DNA: TGTGCCAGCAGCGGGGGGATACAGGGATCGTGGGCTTTCTTT

J gene: TRBJ1-1
clone size: NA
V gene: TRBV12-3/TRBV12-4
D gene: NA
CDR3 protein: CASNPGDLNTEAFF
CDR3 DNA: TGTGCCAGCAACCCCGGGGATCTGAACACTGAAGCTTTCTTT

J gene: TRBJ1-2
clone size: NA
V gene: TRBV7-9
D gene: TRBD1
CDR3 protein: CASSLGSIDRGGYTF
CDR3 DNA: TGTGCCAGCAGCTTAGGAAGCATCGACAGGGGCGGCTACACCTTC

J gene: TRBJ2-7
clone size: few
V gene: TRBV3-1
D gene: NA
CDR3 protein: CASSQGPFTGQYF
CDR3 DNA: TGTGCCAGTTCTCAGGGACCCTTCACGGGGCAGTACTTC

J gene: TRBJ2-2
clone size: few
V gene: TRBV5-1
D gene: NA
CDR3 protein: CASSLAMGAGELFF
CDR3 DNA: TGCGCCAGCAGCTTGGCCATGGGGGCCGGGGAGCTGTTTTTT

J gene: TRBJ1-4
clone size: few
V gene: TRBV7-2
D gene: NA
CDR3 protein: CASSLEWNNEKLFF
CDR3 DNA: TGTGCCAGCAGCTTAGAGTGGAATAATGAAAAACTGTTTTTT

J gene: TRBJ1-5
clone size: few
V gene: TRBV20-1
D gene: NA
CDR3 protein: CSARAFAGAGAQPQHF
CDR3 DNA: TGCAGTGCTAGAGCCTTCGCCGGTGCAGGGGCTCAGCCCCAGCATTTT

J gene: TRBJ2-1
clone size: few
V gene: TRBV6-5
D gene: NA
CDR3 protein: CASSTYTEGSHEQFF
CDR3 DNA: TGTGCCAGCAGTACCTACACAGAGGGCTCTCATGAGCAGTTCTTC

J gene: TRBJ1-2
clone size: NA
V gene: TRBV19
D gene: NA
CDR3 protein: CASSMPGTEGNGYTF
CDR3 DNA: TGTGCCAGTAGTATGCCCGGGACGGAGGGGAATGGCTACACCTTC

J gene: TRBJ1-3
clone size: NA
V gene: TRBV5-1
D gene: NA
CDR3 protein: CASSPNGGPRNTIYF
CDR3 DNA: TGCGCCAGCAGCCCGAATGGGGGCCCGAGAAACACCATATATTTT

J gene: TRBJ2-3
clone size: NA
V gene: TRBV11-2
D gene: NA
CDR3 protein: CASSLSQARSTDTQYF
CDR3 DNA: TGTGCCAGCAGCTTATCCCAAGCGAGAAGCACAGATACGCAGTATTTT

J gene: TRBJ1-6
clone size: few
V gene: TRBV10-3
D gene: NA
CDR3 protein: CAISVGGSSYNSPLHF
CDR3 DNA: TGTGCCATCAGTGTTGGCGGGAGCTCCTATAATTCACCCCTCCACTTT

J gene: TRBJ1-1
clone size: many
V gene: TRBV7-6
D gene: NA
CDR3 protein: CASSLLVNTEAFF
CDR3 DNA: TGTGCCAGCAGCTTATTGGTGAACACTGAAGCTTTCTTT